This T cell receptor (beta chain) derives from a study of CD8 T cells in Susac syndrome. Random hexamers served to reverse transcribe roughly 0.45 to 1 ug RNA. Coverage of TCR beta CDR3 amplification by immunoSEQ multiplex PCR extended to 54 Vbeta and 13 Jbeta. TCRdb re-called the immunoSEQ multiplex PCR reads with MiXCR, one entry per CDR3 protein. The sample consists of 250,000 to 300,000 distinct CDR3 sequences, approximately 90% of them appearing once. Sequencing of TCR beta covered CD8+ and CD4+ T cells obtained from blood. The multiple sclerosis control group consisted of treatment-naive patients whose relapsing-remitting disease, which was either stable or active, fulfilled revised McDonald criteria. Negative isolation yielded CD4+ and CD8+ T cells, and FACS enriched TEMRA cells. The CDR3 runs to 15 residues. Trimming cost V 6 bases and J 4 bases, with 19 bases left between them. CDR1 is MDHEN, CDR2 SYDVKM, per germline.

What was sequenced was CD8+ T cells from PBMCs. This clonotype originated in a human donor with multiple sclerosis. The chain combines TRBV28 with TRBJ2-7, with D maybe TRBD1 (5 bases). The CDR3 nucleotides are TGTGCCAGCAGACGGATCAGGGAAGGATGGTACGAGCAGTACTTC. Its translation is CASRRIREGWYEQYF.